The clone carrying this T cell receptor (beta chain) was counted between two and nine times. Original methodology: Researchers report that nucleated cell counts were estimated from reference gene primer amplification. This table comes from immunoSEQ multiplex PCR, and its TCRdb copy is limited to in-frame clones, with some not included. D and trimming were read from the DNA, whereas the V and J calls and clone size are those reported in that table. The sample includes more than 130,000 clones, about 88% of them seen just once. This sample was taken from a study of blood T cell repertoires in COVID-19. About the research overall: The samples span acute and convalescent COVID-19 from the United States, Italy and Spain. Sample material is recorded as cDNA or gDNA derived from T cells, B-cell-depleted T cells, or PBMCs.

Germline CDR1 reads SQVTM; CDR2 reads ANQGSEA. V gave up 4 bases and J gave up 3 bases; unmatched junction bases: 7. This CDR3 is 16 amino acids long. The chain uses TRBV29-1 and TRBJ2-7; 15 nucleotides align to TRBD2. Source material: peripheral blood. This sequence was found in a man aged 45-65 years with active or convalescent COVID-19. Here the CDR3 reads CSVVRTSGRADYEQYF. CDR3 DNA: TGCAGCGTTGTCAGGACTAGCGGGAGGGCCGACTACGAGCAGTACTTC.